The rows below give T cell receptor beta chains drawn from one sample of a study of blood T cell repertoires in COVID-19. Libraries were prepared by immunoSEQ multiplex PCR; TCRdb keeps only in-frame clonotypes and omits some of them. The sample carries fewer than 350,000 clones, under 90% recorded once. Sequenced: PBMCs or T cells enriched from blood (not recorded which). The receptors derive from a man aged 55-75 years who had recovered from COVID-19. The CDR3 runs from the conserved cysteine through the conserved F or W. Fields, in order: V gene, J gene, clone size, D gene, CDR3 DNA, CDR3 protein. The D gene is left open where the match is weak. Only some rows state a clone size, as once, few, many or a class for expanded clones.

TRBV6-5	TRBJ1-6	.	TRBD1	TGTGCCAGCAGTCGTGACAGGGCTGGATCCCTCCACTTT	CASSRDRAGSLHF
TRBV6-1	TRBJ2-7	.	.	TGTGCCAGCAGTGAGACTAGCTACGAGCAGTACTTC	CASSETSYEQYF
TRBV5-6	TRBJ1-2	.	TRBD1	TGTGCCAGCAGCTTTCTAGGACAGGGGCCCTATGGCTACACCTTC	CASSFLGQGPYGYTF
TRBV2	TRBJ2-1	once	TRBD1	TGTGCCAGCAGAGACAGGGGAACGCCCTACAATGAGCAGTTCTTC	CASRDRGTPYNEQFF
TRBV6-5	TRBJ2-7	.	.	TGTGCCAGCAGGGCAGGGGCGGCCTACTACGAGCAGTACTTC	CASRAGAAYYEQYF
TRBV5-5	TRBJ2-7	.	.	TGTGCCAGCAGCTTGGCCCGGGGGGCCTCCTACGAGCAGTACTTC	CASSLARGASYEQYF
TRBV5-1	TRBJ2-7	.	TRBD2	TGCGCCAGCAGCTTGGGGGGAGCGGGAGACTACGAGCAGTACTTC	CASSLGGAGDYEQYF
TRBV27	TRBJ2-1	.	TRBD1	TGTGCCAGCAGTTCCGACAGGGTGAGCTACAATGAGCAGTTCTTC	CASSSDRVSYNEQFF
TRBV7-3	TRBJ2-3	.	TRBD2	TGTGCCAGCAGCTCCGGGATAGCGGGTAACCGGTATTTT	CASSSGIAGNRYF
TRBV19	TRBJ1-6	few	.	TGTGCCAGTAGTGGGGGACTTCCCCCCCTCCACTTT	CASSGGLPPLHF
TRBV5-1	TRBJ1-2	.	.	TGCGCCAGCAGCCCCGCGGGTGCAGATGGCTACACCTTC	CASSPAGADGYTF
TRBV6-1	TRBJ2-7	.	.	TGTGCCAGCAGTGAAGCCGCGACAATGACCTACGAGCAGTACTTC	CASSEAATMTYEQYF
TRBV2	TRBJ2-5	.	.	TGTGCCAGCACAGAGTTGGGGGCTGCCGCACTTGGGGAGACCCAGTACTTC	CASTELGAAALGETQYF
TRBV2	TRBJ1-1	few	TRBD1	TGTGCCAGTCGACAGGGCGATGAAGCTTTCTTT	CASRQGDEAFF
TRBV9	TRBJ1-4	.	.	TGTGCCAGCAGCTCTGGGGGGGACGGGAAACTGTTTTTT	CASSSGGDGKLFF
TRBV6-2/TRBV6-3	TRBJ2-2	.	TRBD1	TGTGCCAGCAGCGGACAGGGGGGAATCGGGGAGCTGTTTTTT	CASSGQGGIGELFF
TRBV28	TRBJ2-7	.	.	TGTGCCGGCGGGACTCCAAGCTCCTACGAGCAGTACTTC	CAGGTPSSYEQYF
TRBV10-3	TRBJ2-3	.	TRBD2	TGTGCCATCAGTGAGGCGCTAGCGGGGAGCACAGATACGCAGTATTTT	CAISEALAGSTDTQYF
TRBV18	TRBJ2-5	.	TRBD1	TGTGCCAGCTCACCCGGGACAGAAGAGACCCAGTACTTC	CASSPGTEETQYF
TRBV28	TRBJ2-5	once	TRBD1	TGTGCCAGCAGTGCCTCCGGGACAGGGTCTCGGGAGACCCAGTACTTC	CASSASGTGSRETQYF